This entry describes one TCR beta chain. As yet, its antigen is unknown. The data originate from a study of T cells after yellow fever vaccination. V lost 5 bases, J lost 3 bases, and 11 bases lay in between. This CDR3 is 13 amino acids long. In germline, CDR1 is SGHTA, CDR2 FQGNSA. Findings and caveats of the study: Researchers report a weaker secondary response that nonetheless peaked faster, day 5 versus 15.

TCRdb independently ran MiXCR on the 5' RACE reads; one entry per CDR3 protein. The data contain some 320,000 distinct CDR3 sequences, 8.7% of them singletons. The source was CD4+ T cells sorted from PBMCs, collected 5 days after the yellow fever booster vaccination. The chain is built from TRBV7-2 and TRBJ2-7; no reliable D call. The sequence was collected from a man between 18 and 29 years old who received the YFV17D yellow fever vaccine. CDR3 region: CASSARTDYEQYV. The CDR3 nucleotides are TGTGCCAGCAGCGCTAGAACGGACTACGAGCAGTACGTC.